Below are 24 T cell receptor beta chains sequenced from a single sample in a study of identifying expanded T cells in peripheral blood. The method was immunoSEQ multiplex PCR; TCRdb's version includes in-frame clones alone and lacks a portion of them. The repertoire includes about 100,000 clones, around 88% of them detected once, and about 5.6% sits in the top ten. Sequenced: blood. These TCRs come from a person aged 18-70 years in good health.

The chain couples TRBV11-3 to TRBJ2-2, with D possibly TRBD1 on 6 matching bases. This CDR3 has 14 residues. Trimming removed 5 bases at V and 3 bases at J, with 10 bases between. Looked up from germline, CDR1 is SGHNT and CDR2 is YENEEA. CDR3 in DNA: TGTGCCAGCAGCCCGCAGGGGCACACCGGGGAGCTGTTTTTT. Translating it yields CASSPQGHTGELFF.

The chain couples TRBV29-1 to TRBJ2-5, with a possible D match to TRBD1 (6 bases). Germline assignment: CDR1 SQVTM and CDR2 ANQGSEA. This CDR3 comprises 14 residues. The V end was cut by 2 bases, the J end by 5 bases, with 15 bases between. The CDR3 region has the DNA TGCAGCGTTGAACCCGGGACACGGGGTGAGACCCAGTACTTC. This translates into CSVEPGTRGETQYF.

V usage is TRBV19 and J usage is TRBJ2-1, with 8 bases fitting TRBD1. Germline CDR1 LNHDA, CDR2 SQIVND (reference sequence). With 9 bases clipped from V and 6 bases from J, the junction kept 7 bases outside the gene matches. This CDR3 is built from 13 residues. CDR3 sequence: CASGDRYLNEQFF. In nucleotides, the CDR3 is TGTGCCAGCGGGGACAGGTACCTCAATGAGCAGTTCTTC.

V is TRBV6-5 and J is TRBJ1-6; weak D call: TRBD1 (6 bases). The germline V and J ends were trimmed by 3 bases and 6 bases, with 12 bases remaining between them. The CDR3 totals 15 residues. Germline V gives CDR1 MNHEY, CDR2 SVGAGI. The CDR3: CASSYIGGINSPLHF. CDR3 sequence (DNA): TGTGCCAGCAGTTATATTGGGGGCATTAATTCACCCCTCCACTTT.

This clone was observed a single time. The chain employs TRBV10-2 and TRBJ2-7; D possibly uses TRBD1 or TRBD2 (5 bases each). The CDR3 has 14 residues. CDR1 WSHSY and CDR2 SAAADI come from the germline V gene. V was shortened by 5 bases and J by 0 bases, with 11 bases between the two germline ends. DNA for the CDR3: TGCGCCAGCAGTTTGGGACCGCGCTCCTACGAGCAGTACTTC. Encoded protein: CASSLGPRSYEQYF.

Within the sample, this clone is medium-sized (0.01 to 0.1%). The chain combines TRBV9 with TRBJ1-1; possible D gene TRBD1, 5 bases. Germline-derived CDR1 and CDR2 are SGDLS and YYNGEE. The CDR3 is 15 residues long. Trimming removed 3 bases at V and 8 bases at J, with 20 bases between. CDR3 in amino acids: CASSAQGPGLSEAFF. The CDR3 bases are TGTGCCAGCAGCGCCCAGGGACCCGGTCTCTCGGAAGCTTTCTTT.

This chain links TRBV7-9 with TRBJ2-2, with D hard to call. This CDR3 region has 12 residues. Trimming left V 5 bases short and J 6 bases short, with 7 bases between. Germline V gives CDR1 SEHNR, CDR2 FQNEAQ (reference sequence). The CDR3 sequence: CASSPSAGELFF. The CDR3 DNA is TGTGCCAGCAGCCCATCTGCCGGGGAGCTGTTTTTT. The full variable domain, completed using reference TRBV7-9 and TRBJ2-2, is DTGVSQNPRHKITKRGQNVTFRCDPISEHNRLYWYRQTLGQGPEFLTYFQNEAQLEKSRLLSDRFSAERPKGSFSTLEIQRTEQGDSAMYLCASSPSAGELFFGEGSRLTVL.

This sequence joins TRBV29-1 and TRBJ1-2; D unresolved. The CDR3 extends over 12 amino acids. CDR1 and CDR2 (germline): SQVTM, ANQGSEA. V lost 4 bases to trimming and J lost 2 bases, with 8 bases between them. CDR3 in DNA: TGCAGCGTTGCGGCACAAAACTATGGCTACACCTTC. It encodes CSVAAQNYGYTF.

The rearrangement links TRBV27 to TRBJ1-6; D remains ambiguous. The CDR3 runs to 12 residues. Germline V lookup: CDR1 MNHEY, CDR2 SMNVEV (reference sequence). V lost 8 bases and J lost 7, with 9 bases in between. The CDR3 is CASSPANSPLHF. The CDR3, as DNA: TGTGCCAGCTCCCCCGCGAATTCACCCCTCCACTTT.

This chain connects TRBV18 to TRBJ2-3; tentative D call: TRBD2 (5 bases). Per germline, CDR1 KGHSH and CDR2 LQKENI. CDR3 length: 16 residues. Trimming took off 1 base at V and 2 bases at J, with 13 bases between the two ends. This CDR3 reads CASSPQSGNPTDTQYF. For the CDR3, the DNA is TGTGCCAGCTCACCACAAAGCGGTAATCCCACAGATACGCAGTATTTT. Drawing the rest from reference TRBV18 and TRBJ2-3, the complete variable domain is NAGVMQNPRHLVRRRGQEARLRCSPMKGHSHVYWYRQLPEEGLKFMVYLQKENIIDESGMPKERFSAEFPKEGPSILRIQQVVRGDSAAYFCASSPQSGNPTDTQYFGPGTRLTVL.

This clone was counted between two and nine times. The chain recombines TRBV19 with TRBJ1-1, with 11 bases that match TRBD1. The germline V gene encodes CDR1 LNHDA and CDR2 SQIVND (reference sequence). The length of the CDR3 is 17 residues. Trimming removed 7 bases from V and 0 bases from J; junction bases left unmatched: 10. The CDR3 DNA follows: TGTGCCAGTAACGATCCCGGGGGACAGGGGGTGAACACTGAAGCTTTCTTT. This gives the protein CASNDPGGQGVNTEAFF.

This clone was counted between two and nine times. The V gene is TRBV5-1, the J gene TRBJ1-2; D is uncertain. V was cut by 4 bases and J by 4 bases, with 11 bases left in between. In germline, CDR1 is SGHRS, CDR2 YFSETQ. The CDR3 loop spans 13 amino acids. For the CDR3, the DNA is TGCGCCAGCAGCAGGGATTCCTCCTATGGCTACACCTTC. Residues: CASSRDSSYGYTF.

J is TRBJ2-1 and V is TRBV7-3; D not certain. V was pared by 3 bases and J by 1 base, with 10 bases between. This CDR3 spans 15 amino acids. CDR1 and CDR2 (germline): SGHTA, FQGTGA. In nucleotides, the CDR3 is TGTGCCAGCAGCTTGCGGATGGCTTCCTACAATGAGCAGTTCTTC. It translates to CASSLRMASYNEQFF.

CDR3 residues: CAWNRDGGQPQHF. The CDR3 DNA is TGTGCCTGGAACCGGGACGGAGGTCAGCCCCAGCATTTT. The gene calls are TRBV30 and TRBJ1-5, with D perhaps matching TRBD1 (5 bases). The CDR3 contains 13 residues. CDR1 is GTSNPN and CDR2 is SVGIG in the germline V gene (reference sequence). The ends were cut back, 4 bases at V and 6 bases at J, with 13 bases in the middle.

The V and J genes are TRBV7-2 and TRBJ2-7; D possibly corresponds to TRBD1 (6 bases). Germline lookup yields CDR1 SGHTA and CDR2 FQGNSA. The CDR3 is 14 amino acids. V was trimmed by 8 bases and J by 2 bases, leaving 16 bases between them. The DNA for the CDR3 is TGTGCCAGCGGCCCTAGAGGGGGACCCTACGAGCAGTACTTC. Translated, it gives CASGPRGGPYEQYF.

The V and J genes are TRBV10-3 and TRBJ1-5, with D uncertain. There are 13 residues in the CDR3. Germline lookup yields CDR1 ENHRY and CDR2 SYGVKD. The ends were cut back, 10 bases at V and 1 base at J, with 11 bases in the middle. CDR3 region: CANGFASNQPQHF. The CDR3 DNA sequence: TGTGCCAACGGGTTTGCGAGCAATCAGCCCCAGCATTTT.

The chain carries TRBV2 and TRBJ2-5, with D uncertain. V lost 6 bases and J lost 6, with 5 bases in between. CDR1 and CDR2 (germline): SNHLY, FYNNEI. This CDR3 region has 10 residues. The chain's CDR3 is CASRVQTQYF. CDR3 bases: TGTGCCAGCAGGGTGCAGACCCAGTACTTC.

This clone appeared once. This chain uses TRBV6-5 with TRBJ1-1, with 7 bases matching TRBD1. The germline V gene has CDR1 MNHEY and CDR2 SVGAGI. V gave up 5 bases and J gave up 8 bases; unmatched junction bases: 5. The CDR3 runs to 12 residues. This CDR3 is CASSPTGIEAFF. CDR3 in DNA: TGTGCCAGCAGTCCGACAGGGATAGAAGCTTTCTTT.

The chain joins TRBV7-8 to TRBJ1-4; 7 bases are shared with TRBD1. Trimming took 2 bases from V and 6 from J; bases not matched to a gene: 15. Germline-derived CDR1 and CDR2 are SGHVS and FQNEAQ. This CDR3 has 18 residues. CDR3 loop: CASSLLGGGARWDEKLFF. CDR3 DNA sequence: TGTGCCAGCAGCTTACTGGGAGGGGGCGCGCGTTGGGATGAAAAACTGTTTTTT. The variable domain in full, with the rest retrieved from reference TRBV7-8 and TRBJ1-4, is GAGVSQSPRYKVAKRGQDVALRCDPISGHVSLFWYQQALGQGPEFLTYFQNEAQLDKSGLPSDRFFAERPEGSVSTLKIQRTQQEDSAVYLCASSLLGGGARWDEKLFFGSGTQLSVL.

This clone was detected only once. CDR3 coding DNA: TGTGCCACCAGCAGAAAGGGACAGTTTACCCGTCTAGATGAAAAACTGTTTTTT. Amino acids: CATSRKGQFTRLDEKLFF. The chain is built from TRBV15 and TRBJ1-4; 7 bases match TRBD1. Looked up from germline, CDR1 is LNHNV and CDR2 is YYDKDF (reference sequence). There are 18 residues in the CDR3. V lost 2 bases, J lost 6 bases, and 15 bases stayed unmatched. The whole variable domain, filled in from reference TRBV15 and TRBJ1-4, reads DAMVIQNPRYQVTQFGKPVTLSCSQTLNHNVMYWYQQKSSQAPKLLFHYYDKDFNNEADTPDNFQSRRPNTSFCFLDIRSPGLGDTAMYLCATSRKGQFTRLDEKLFFGSGTQLSVL.

The chain has TRBV5-4 and TRBJ2-7, with a tentative D call TRBD1 (5 bases). Germline CDR1 SGHNT, CDR2 YYREEE (reference sequence). Trimming pared 0 bases from V and 2 bases from J, leaving 6 bases between. The CDR3 is made up of 13 amino acids. The CDR3 protein is CASSLAQAYEQYF. The CDR3 DNA is TGTGCCAGCAGCTTGGCACAGGCCTACGAGCAGTACTTC.

This chain links TRBV2 with TRBJ1-6; D is unresolved. This CDR3 comprises 13 residues. V was shortened by 7 bases and J by 3 bases, with 7 bases between the two germline ends. CDR1 and CDR2 from the germline V gene are SNHLY and FYNNEI. Here the CDR3 DNA reads TGTGCCAGCAAGGAAGGCTATAATTCACCCCTCCACTTT. Translating it yields CASKEGYNSPLHF.

J is TRBJ1-4 and V is TRBV2, with 8 bases matching TRBD1. CDR1 SNHLY and CDR2 FYNNEI come from the germline V gene. The length of the CDR3 is 19 residues. The junction had 16 bases not matched to a gene; V was cut back by 2 bases and J by 5 bases. The CDR3 region has the DNA TGTGCCAGCAGTGAAACGATTTCACTCCGGGACAGGAGAAATGAAAAACTGTTTTTT. Amino acid sequence: CASSETISLRDRRNEKLFF.

The genes are TRBV9 and TRBJ2-1, with TRBD2 identical over 9 bases. The ends lost 2 bases at V and 7 bases at J; junction bases unmatched: 7. Per the germline V gene, CDR1 is SGDLS and CDR2 is YYNGEE. This CDR3 region has 15 residues. CDR3 sequence (DNA): TGTGCCAGCAGCGTTGGCGGGGGGGCCGGGAATGAGCAGTTCTTC. Encoded protein: CASSVGGGAGNEQFF. The variable domain in full, with the rest retrieved from reference TRBV9 and TRBJ2-1, is DSGVTQTPKHLITATGQRVTLRCSPRSGDLSVYWYQQSLDQGLQFLIQYYNGEERAKGNILERFSAQQFPDLHSELNLSSLELGDSALYFCASSVGGGAGNEQFFGPGTRLTVL.